This entry lists 6 T cell receptor beta chains sequenced from one sample in a study of tissue T cells after allogeneic stem cell transplantation (dated by TCRdb to between 2020 and 2023). The label giving this sample's time point can be read as: mouse harvest day 7 after allogeneic transplant. Each mouse graft consisted of 10^7 T-cell-depleted bone marrow cells plus 10^6 splenic CD5+ T cells and was given by tail vein injection. The method was the immunoSEQ multiplex PCR assay. TCRdb took over this immuneACCESS table, retaining in-frame rearrangements with V and J assigned. Such tables are incomplete; in checked studies, under half of the missing clones stem from an unresolved V gene, and the remainder is unexplained. Across this sample there are about 10,000 clones, with roughly two fifths seen only once. Of the sample, 1.8% is held by the ten largest clones. The source material was skin. These receptors came from a female BALB/c mouse given C57BL/6 T cells with graft-versus-host disease after an allogeneic hematopoietic cell transplant.

By its share, this clone is medium-sized (0.01 to 0.1%). Genes here carry mouse names. The read comes to an end 1 residue before the CDR3 does, leaving the germline J gene to fill in the end. This chain uses TRBV2 with TRBJ2-7, with D perhaps given as TRBD1 or TRBD2 (5 bases each). This CDR3 spans 12 amino acids. CDR1 is LGHNA and CDR2 is YSYQKL in the germline V gene. Trimming stripped 0 bases from V and 7 bases from J, with 7 bases between. CDR3 in amino acids: CASSQEGDEQYF. CDR3 DNA (partial): TGTGCCAGCAGCCAAGAGGGGGACGAACAGTAC.

Judged by abundance, this clone is medium-sized. Any gene name here is a mouse gene name. With the read ending 1 residue before the CDR3 end, the germline J gene is used to fill in that end. This chain uses TRBV26 with TRBJ2-4, with D hard to call. V lost 1 base, J lost 4 bases, and 3 bases lay in between. Germline V CDR1 and CDR2: KGHPV, FQNQEV (reference sequence). This CDR3 has 12 residues. The sequenced part of the CDR3 DNA is TGTGCCAGCAGTCTGTACAAAAACACCTTGTAC. Translating gives CASSLYKNTLY. The complete CDR3 reads CASSLYKNTLYF.

In regard to this clone: Any gene name here is a mouse gene name. The CDR3 goes on 1 residue after the read ends, and that part is filled in from the germline J gene. This chain links TRBV23 with TRBJ2-4; TRBD1 was called by the table and not checked on the DNA. The germline V gene has CDR1 KGHTA and CDR2 FQNQQP. This CDR3 has 13 amino acids. CDR3 bases read: TGCTCCAGCAGCCGGGACAAACAAAACACCTTGTAC. It codes for CSSSRDKQNTLY. The whole CDR3 protein reads CSSSRDKQNTLYF.

This clone has a handful of counts. Germline and genes: mouse. The CDR3 goes on 1 residue after the read ends, and that part is filled in from the germline J gene. This chain connects TRBV26 to TRBJ1-5; weak D call: TRBD1 (5 bases). The length of the CDR3 is 13 residues. Trimming stripped 8 bases from V and 3 bases from J, with 11 bases between. The germline CDR1 and CDR2 sequences are KGHPV and FQNQEV (reference sequence). The sequenced CDR3 bases are TGTGCCAGCGGCCCGGGGGGCAACCAGGCTCCGCTT. Protein sequence: CASGPGGNQAPL. The CDR3 in full is CASGPGGNQAPLF.

This clone appeared a few times. Germline and genes here are mouse. Read data end 1 residue before the CDR3 end; the end is taken from the germline J gene. The chain employs TRBV4 and TRBJ1-1, with TRBD1 identical over 7 bases. The CDR3 is made up of 14 amino acids. The junction had 3 bases not matched to a gene; V was cut back by 4 bases and J by 1 base. CDR1 and CDR2 from the germline V gene are LGHDT and YNNKQL (reference sequence). The covered CDR3 bases are TGTGCCAGCAGCTCCCGGGACAGAAACACAGAAGTCTTC. Residues: CASSSRDRNTEVF. The whole CDR3 region reads CASSSRDRNTEVFF.

This clone was seen a few times. The gene names here belong to mouse. The sequenced fragment ends 1 residue before the CDR3 boundary, so the rest is inferred from the germline J gene. The J gene is TRBJ2-2, the V gene TRBV26; TRBD2 aligns across 10 bases. Per the germline V gene, CDR1 is KGHPV and CDR2 is FQNQEV (reference sequence). The CDR3 spans 16 residues. J gave up 4 bases and V 4 bases, and 6 bases lay outside the gene matches. The CDR3 DNA, read in part, is TGTGCCAGCAGTCCCCTCTGGGGGGGCGGCACCGGGCAGCTCTAC. Protein product: CASSPLWGGGTGQLY. The complete CDR3 protein is CASSPLWGGGTGQLYF.